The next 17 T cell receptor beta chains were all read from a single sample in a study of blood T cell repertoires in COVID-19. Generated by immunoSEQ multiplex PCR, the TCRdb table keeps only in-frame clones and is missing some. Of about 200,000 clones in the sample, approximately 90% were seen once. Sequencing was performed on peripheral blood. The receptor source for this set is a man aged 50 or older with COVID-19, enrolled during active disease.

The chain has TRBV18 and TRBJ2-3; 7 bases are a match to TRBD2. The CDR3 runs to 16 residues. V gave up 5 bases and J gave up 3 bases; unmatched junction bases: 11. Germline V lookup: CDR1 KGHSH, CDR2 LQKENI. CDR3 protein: CASSIAGGRGTDTQYF. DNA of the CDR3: TGTGCCAGCTCAATCGCCGGCGGGAGAGGGACAGATACGCAGTATTTT.

CDR3 sequence reads: CAIRRTSGRNYNEQFF. In DNA form, the CDR3 reads TGTGCCATCAGGAGGACTAGCGGGAGGAACTACAATGAGCAGTTCTTC. This sequence joins TRBV10-3 and TRBJ2-1; 14 bases align to TRBD2. Per germline, CDR1 ENHRY and CDR2 SYGVKD. CDR3 length: 16 amino acids. Losses at the gene ends were 6 bases for V and 3 bases for J; bases not matched to a gene: 4.

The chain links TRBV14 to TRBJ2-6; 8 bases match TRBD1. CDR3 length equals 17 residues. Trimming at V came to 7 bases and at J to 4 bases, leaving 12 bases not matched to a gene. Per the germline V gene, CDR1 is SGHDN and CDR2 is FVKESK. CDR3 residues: CASTRTGTPQGANVLTF. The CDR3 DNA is TGTGCCAGCACTCGGACAGGGACACCTCAAGGGGCCAACGTCCTGACTTTC. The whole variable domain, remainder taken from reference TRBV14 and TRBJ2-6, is EAGVTQFPSHSVIEKGQTVTLRCDPISGHDNLYWYRRVMGKEIKFLLHFVKESKQDESGMPNNRFLAERTGGTYSTLKVQPAELEDSGVYFCASTRTGTPQGANVLTFGAGSRLTVL.

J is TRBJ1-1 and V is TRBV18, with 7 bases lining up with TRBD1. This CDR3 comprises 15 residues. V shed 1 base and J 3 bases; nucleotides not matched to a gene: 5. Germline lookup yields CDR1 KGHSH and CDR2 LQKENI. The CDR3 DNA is TGTGCCAGCTCACCACGCTTGGGACAGTACACTGAAGCTTTCTTT. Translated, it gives CASSPRLGQYTEAFF.

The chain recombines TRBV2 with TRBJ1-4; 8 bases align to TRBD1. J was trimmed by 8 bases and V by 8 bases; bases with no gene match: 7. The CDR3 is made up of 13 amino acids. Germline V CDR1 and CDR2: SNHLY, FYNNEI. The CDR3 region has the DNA TGTGCCAGCGCGACAGGGGTTGAGGAAAAACTGTTTTTT. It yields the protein CASATGVEEKLFF.

The DNA of the CDR3 is TGTGCCAGCACAGTACAGGGAGTTACGGTGAGCTACGAGCAGTACTTC. It yields the protein CASTVQGVTVSYEQYF. The chain has TRBV2 and TRBJ2-7; tentatively, D is TRBD1 (6 bases). The CDR3 consists of 16 residues. CDR1 is SNHLY, CDR2 FYNNEI, per germline. V was clipped by 7 bases and J by 3 bases, with 22 bases between them.

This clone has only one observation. CDR3 nucleotide sequence: TGTGCCAGCAGCGATTACGGGAGCTCCTACAATGAGCAGTTCTTC. Translation gives CASSDYGSSYNEQFF. The chain employs TRBV9 and TRBJ2-1; tentative D call: TRBD2 (6 bases). The CDR3 has 15 residues. The V end was cut by 3 bases, the J end by 0 bases, with 10 bases between. The V gene's germline CDR1 is SGDLS and CDR2 YYNGEE.

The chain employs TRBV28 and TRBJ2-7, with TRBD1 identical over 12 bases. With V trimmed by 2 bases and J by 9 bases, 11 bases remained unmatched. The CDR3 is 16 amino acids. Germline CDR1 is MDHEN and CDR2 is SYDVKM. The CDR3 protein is CASSLKLGQGANRQYF. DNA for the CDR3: TGTGCCAGCAGTTTAAAGTTGGGACAGGGGGCCAATCGGCAGTACTTC.

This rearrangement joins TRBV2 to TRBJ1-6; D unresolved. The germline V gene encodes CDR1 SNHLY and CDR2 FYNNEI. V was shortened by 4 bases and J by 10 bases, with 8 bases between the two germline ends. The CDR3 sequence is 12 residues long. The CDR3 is CASSAGESPLHF. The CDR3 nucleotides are TGTGCCAGCAGTGCCGGAGAATCACCCCTCCACTTT. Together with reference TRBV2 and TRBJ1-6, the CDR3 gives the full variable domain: EPEVTQTPSHQVTQMGQEVILRCVPISNHLYFYWYRQILGQKVEFLVSFYNNEISEKSEIFDDQFSVERPDGSNFTLKIRSTKLEDSAMYFCASSAGESPLHFGNGTRLTVT.

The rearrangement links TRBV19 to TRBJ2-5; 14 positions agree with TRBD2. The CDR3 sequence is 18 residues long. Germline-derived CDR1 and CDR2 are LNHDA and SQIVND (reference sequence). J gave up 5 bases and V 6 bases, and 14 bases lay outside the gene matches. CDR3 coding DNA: TGTGCCAGTAGCTTACATCCCGGGACTAGCGGGAGTGGGGAGACCCAGTACTTC. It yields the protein CASSLHPGTSGSGETQYF. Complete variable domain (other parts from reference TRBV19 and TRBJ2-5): DGGITQSPKYLFRKEGQNVTLSCEQNLNHDAMYWYRQDPGQGLRLIYYSQIVNDFQKGDIAEGYSVSREKKESFPLTVTSAQKNPTAFYLCASSLHPGTSGSGETQYFGPGTRLLVL.

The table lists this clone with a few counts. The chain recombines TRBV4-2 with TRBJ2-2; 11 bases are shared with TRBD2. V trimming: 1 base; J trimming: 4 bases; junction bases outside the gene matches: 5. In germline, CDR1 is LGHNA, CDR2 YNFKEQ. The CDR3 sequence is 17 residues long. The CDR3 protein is CASSQVSSGGFTGELFF. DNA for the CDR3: TGTGCCAGCAGCCAAGTTTCTAGCGGGGGGTTCACCGGGGAGCTGTTTTTT.

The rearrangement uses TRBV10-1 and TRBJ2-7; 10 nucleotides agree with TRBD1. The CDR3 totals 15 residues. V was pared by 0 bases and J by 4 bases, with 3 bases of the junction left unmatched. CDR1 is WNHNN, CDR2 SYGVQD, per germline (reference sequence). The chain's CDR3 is CASSESVGQGYEQYF. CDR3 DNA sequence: TGCGCCAGCAGTGAGTCGGTGGGACAGGGGTACGAGCAGTACTTC.

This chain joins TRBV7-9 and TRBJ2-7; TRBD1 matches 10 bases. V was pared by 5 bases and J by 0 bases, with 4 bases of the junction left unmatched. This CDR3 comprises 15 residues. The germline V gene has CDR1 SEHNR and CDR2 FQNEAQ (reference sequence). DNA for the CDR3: TGTGCCAGCAGCCGAGGACAGGGGGACTCCTACGAGCAGTACTTC. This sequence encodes CASSRGQGDSYEQYF.

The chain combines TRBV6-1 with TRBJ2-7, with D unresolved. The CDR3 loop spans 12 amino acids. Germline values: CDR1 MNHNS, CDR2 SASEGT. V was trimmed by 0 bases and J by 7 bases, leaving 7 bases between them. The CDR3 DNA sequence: TGTGCCAGCAGTGAAGCGCGGTTGGAGCAGTACTTC. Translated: CASSEARLEQYF.

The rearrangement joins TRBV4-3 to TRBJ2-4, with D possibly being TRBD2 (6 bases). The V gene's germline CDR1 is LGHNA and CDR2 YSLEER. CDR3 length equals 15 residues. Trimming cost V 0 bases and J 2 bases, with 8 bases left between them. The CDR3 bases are TGCGCCAGCAGCCAAGATCGGGGGACCAAAAACATTCAGTACTTC. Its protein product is CASSQDRGTKNIQYF.

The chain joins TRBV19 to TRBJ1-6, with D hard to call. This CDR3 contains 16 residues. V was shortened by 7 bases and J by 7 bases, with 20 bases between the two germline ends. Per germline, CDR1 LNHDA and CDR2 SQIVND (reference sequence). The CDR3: CASISAAGAGNSPLHF. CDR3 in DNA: TGTGCCAGTATTTCTGCGGCGGGCGCTGGGAATTCACCCCTCCACTTT.

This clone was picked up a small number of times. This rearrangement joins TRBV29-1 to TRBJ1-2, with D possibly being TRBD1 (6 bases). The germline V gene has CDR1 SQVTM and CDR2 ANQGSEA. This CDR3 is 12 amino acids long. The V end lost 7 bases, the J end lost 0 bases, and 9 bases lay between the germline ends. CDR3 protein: CSAGTSNYGYTF. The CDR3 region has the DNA TGCAGCGCCGGGACATCTAACTATGGCTACACCTTC. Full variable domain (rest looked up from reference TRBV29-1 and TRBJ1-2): SAVISQKPSRDICQRGTSLTIQCQVDSQVTMMFWYRQQPGQSLTLIATANQGSEATYESGFVIDKFPISRPNLTFSTLTVSNMSPEDSSIYLCSAGTSNYGYTFGSGTRLTVV.